This record covers a single T cell receptor (beta chain). Method: immunoSEQ multiplex PCR; TCRdb's copy keeps in-frame clones and lacks some. The sample records tens of thousands of clones, about 80% being singletons. The sort gate was single viable CD3+CD4+CD8-CD45RO+ cells for memory CD4+ T cells. V was cut by 0 bases and J by 7 bases, with 21 bases left in between. The CDR3 length is 18 residues. Germline values: CDR1 LGHNA, CDR2 YSLEER. This sample is part of a study of memory CD4+ T cells and cytomegalovirus serostatus. The overall study: This sample comes from healthy Belgian adults, roughly 9 CMV seropositive, approximately 25 seronegative.

The clonotype comes from an adult in good health and CMV-seropositive. The chain is built from TRBV4-3 and TRBJ1-4; the D is unclear. Sequences were obtained from memory CD4+ T cells from blood. For the CDR3, the DNA is TGCGCCAGCAGCCAAGATATCGGCCAGGCCGTATACCGTGAAAAACTGTTTTTT. Amino acid sequence: CASSQDIGQAVYREKLFF.